This T cell receptor (beta chain) appears in the sequencing data of a study of response to subunit inactivated influenza vaccine. TCRdb re-analysed the RT-PCR reads in MiXCR, keeping a single row per CDR3 protein. Of about 540,000 distinct CDR3 sequences listed, 20% to 25% are singletons. These data are also associated with another study on T cells expressing NK-cell markers. This second study notes: Production of TCR beta cDNA relied on 5'RACE template switching with UMIs. Sorted T-cell subsets CD3+CD56+NKG2C+, CD3+CD56+NKG2C- and CD3+CD56-NKG2C+ were TCR beta-sequenced. With respect to HCMV, most of the eight sequenced donors were seropositive, and one was seronegative. Sorting was restricted to alpha-beta TCR T cells by an anti-gamma-delta TCR antibody in several experiments. The CD3+CD56-NKG2C+ fraction of a handful of donors was likewise dominated by these clonotypes.

The source was CD4+ T cells sorted from PBMCs, collected roughly 12 days after vaccination. The clonotype originates from a man between 50 and 59 years old who received an inactivated influenza vaccine.

The CDR3 here is CASSKGQGNTEAFF. The CDR3 coding sequence is TGTGCCAGCAGCAAAGGACAGGGGAACACTGAAGCTTTCTTT. The chain is built from TRBV11-3 and TRBJ1-1, with 8 bases that match TRBD1. This CDR3 is built from 14 residues. Germline V lookup: CDR1 SGHNT, CDR2 YENEEA. The V gene end was trimmed by 5 bases and the J gene end by 1 base; junction bases not matched to a gene: 3.